These 11 T cell receptor beta chains came from one sample sequenced in a study of T-cell memory formation after mild COVID-19. TCRdb called the 5' RACE reads again in MiXCR, with one record for every CDR3 protein. The table has 250,000 to 350,000 distinct CDR3 sequences, roughly an eighth seen once. The specimen sequenced was PBMCs or a T cell subset sorted from them (not recorded which). These TCRs come from a man in his late teens or twenties who had mild COVID-19 (a few samples of this study predate the infection). Cell type and time point are not known.

This clonotype was counted ten times or more. The rearrangement links TRBV6-2 or TRBV6-3 to TRBJ1-5; the match to TRBD1 covers 11 bases. This CDR3 region has 16 residues. With 6 bases clipped from V and 4 bases from J, the junction kept 8 bases outside the gene matches. Looked up from germline, CDR1 is MNHEY and CDR2 is SVGEGT. The CDR3 spells CASRGTGGRSNQPQHF. In nucleotides, the CDR3 is TGTGCCAGCAGAGGGACAGGGGGTCGATCTAATCAGCCCCAGCATTTT.

This clonotype was seen at least ten times. The chain employs TRBV4-3 and TRBJ2-7, with 13 nucleotides matching TRBD2. Germline V gene data show CDR1 as LGHNA and CDR2 as YSLEER. Unmatched junction bases numbered 1, after V lost 4 bases and J lost 1 base. The CDR3 totals 15 residues. In nucleotides, the CDR3 is TGCGCCAGCAGCCGGGGACTAGCGGGATCCTACGAGCAGTACTTC. Translated, it gives CASSRGLAGSYEQYF.

This clonotype appeared a few times. This chain joins TRBV19 and TRBJ1-4, with a possible D match to TRBD1 (6 bases). This CDR3 has 16 amino acids. The germline V and J ends were trimmed by 10 bases and 11 bases, with 29 bases remaining between them. Germline V CDR1 and CDR2: LNHDA, SQIVND (reference sequence). CDR3 loop: CATSSDRGAPRGKLFF. CDR3 nucleotide sequence: TGTGCCACTTCCTCCGACCGGGGAGCCCCGAGGGGGAAACTGTTTTTT.

V and J are TRBV6-5 and TRBJ1-2; D is possibly TRBD1 (5 bases). The CDR3 extends over 12 amino acids. Trimming took off 9 bases at V and 8 bases at J, with 16 bases between the two ends. Germline V gives CDR1 MNHEY, CDR2 SVGAGI. The CDR3, as DNA: TGTGCCAGTTCACCTCGGGACCGGGGCTACACCTTC. The encoded protein is CASSPRDRGYTF.

This clonotype came up many times. V gene TRBV5-6 combines with J gene TRBJ2-3, with TRBD2 matching over 8 bases. V dropped 0 bases and J dropped 2; count of bases not matched to a gene: 5. Per germline, CDR1 SGHDT and CDR2 YYEEEE. The CDR3 is 16 residues long. CDR3 bases: TGTGCCAGCAGCTTGGCAGCGGGGGCGCCCACAGATACGCAGTATTTT. It specifies CASSLAAGAPTDTQYF. Looking up the rest from reference TRBV5-6 and TRBJ2-3 gives the full variable domain: DAGVTQSPTHLIKTRGQQVTLRCSPKSGHDTVSWYQQALGQGPQFIFQYYEEEERQRGNFPDRFSGHQFPNYSSELNVNALLLGDSALYLCASSLAAGAPTDTQYFGPGTRLTVL.

This clonotype was detected a few times. The chain links TRBV5-1 to TRBJ2-3; maybe TRBD1 (6 bases). The CDR3 has 13 residues. In germline, CDR1 is SGHRS, CDR2 YFSETQ. With 3 bases removed from V and 4 bases from J, the gap between germline ends came to 9 bases. This CDR3 is CASSSQGSDTQYF. CDR3 bases: TGCGCCAGCAGCTCCCAGGGGTCAGATACGCAGTATTTT.

This clonotype has ten or more counts. The V call is TRBV6-5, the J call TRBJ1-1; 9 nucleotides align to TRBD1. The CDR3 runs 14 residues. V lost 3 bases and J lost 6; bases outside the gene matches: 5. Germline V gives CDR1 MNHEY, CDR2 SVGAGI. The CDR3 DNA follows: TGTGCCAGCAGTTATGGGACAGGGTCTTCTGAAGCTTTCTTT. Amino acid sequence: CASSYGTGSSEAFF.

This clonotype was detected only a few times. The chain carries TRBV5-6 and TRBJ2-7, with D maybe TRBD2 (7 bases). The CDR3 is made up of 15 amino acids. The germline gives CDR1 SGHDT, CDR2 YYEEEE. With 3 bases removed from V and 3 bases from J, the gap between germline ends came to 16 bases. The CDR3 nucleotides are TGTGCCAGCAGCTATAAAGGGGGGGTGTACTACGAGCAGTACGTC. Encoded protein: CASSYKGGVYYEQYV.

This clonotype was picked up a small number of times. The chain links TRBV10-3 to TRBJ2-7, with unresolved D. Germline V gene lookup returns CDR1 ENHRY and CDR2 SYGVKD. Trimming shortened V by 6 bases and J by 3 bases, and 12 bases separated the two germline ends. The length of the CDR3 is 13 residues. CDR3 loop: CAIRNSTYYEQYV. The CDR3 nucleotides are TGTGCCATCAGAAACAGCACCTACTACGAGCAGTACGTC.

This clonotype was seen ten or more times. The chain joins TRBV6-5 to TRBJ2-3; D is undetermined. CDR1 is MNHEY, CDR2 SVGAGI, per germline. V was clipped by 5 bases and J by 4 bases, with 16 bases between them. The CDR3 runs to 15 residues. The CDR3, as DNA: TGTGCCAGCAGTCCATGGACCGCAGTAGCAGATACGCAGTATTTT. Residues: CASSPWTAVADTQYF.

This clonotype was recorded at least ten times. The CDR3 region is CASSPGTGGNEQFF. The CDR3 region has the DNA TGTGCCAGCAGTCCCGGGACAGGGGGCAATGAGCAGTTCTTC. This sequence joins TRBV7-3 and TRBJ2-1; 11 bases map to TRBD1. V was pared by 6 bases and J by 6 bases, with 4 bases of the junction left unmatched. The CDR3 consists of 14 residues. Germline lookup yields CDR1 SGHTA and CDR2 FQGTGA. Complete variable domain (other parts from reference TRBV7-3 and TRBJ2-1): GAGVSQTPSNKVTEKGKYVELRCDPISGHTALYWYRQSLGQGPEFLIYFQGTGAADDSGLPNDRFFAVRPEGSVSTLKIQRTERGDSAVYLCASSPGTGGNEQFFGPGTRLTVL.